These T cell receptor beta chains were read from a single sample in a study of Ad26.COV2.S vaccination and SARS-CoV-2 variants. Profiled with immunoSEQ multiplex PCR; TCRdb holds only in-frame clones, not every one. The sample consists of roughly 500,000 clones, about 88% of them appearing once. The sample was peripheral blood, taken in a trial of Ad26.COV2.S vaccine versus placebo. The receptors originated from a person between 18 and 65 years old who received the Ad26.COV2.S COVID-19 vaccine or a placebo. The CDR3 runs from the conserved cysteine through the conserved F or W. A D gene is named only where the DNA matches it firmly. Clone size, where shown, is once, few, many, or a class for clones that have expanded.

J gene: TRBJ2-1
CDR3 length: 13
V gene: TRBV12-5
D gene: TRBD2
clone size: -
CDR3 DNA: TGTGCTAGTTCGAAGCGGGAGCTCAATGAGCAGTTCTTC
CDR3 protein: CASSKRELNEQFF

J gene: TRBJ1-1
CDR3 length: 13
V gene: TRBV5-1
D gene: TRBD1
clone size: -
CDR3 DNA: TGCGCCAGCAGCTTTGACAGGGGTCCTGAAGCTTTCTTT
CDR3 protein: CASSFDRGPEAFF

J gene: TRBJ1-4
CDR3 length: 12
V gene: TRBV2
D gene: -
clone size: -
CDR3 DNA: TGTGCCAGCAATTACGCAAATGAAAAACTGTTTTTT
CDR3 protein: CASNYANEKLFF

J gene: TRBJ2-5
CDR3 length: 14
V gene: TRBV19
D gene: -
clone size: -
CDR3 DNA: TGTGCCAGTAGTATGGTTCCGAGTGGGGAGACCCAGTACTTC
CDR3 protein: CASSMVPSGETQYF

J gene: TRBJ2-7
CDR3 length: 15
V gene: TRBV6-5
D gene: -
clone size: -
CDR3 DNA: TGTGCCAGCAGTTCCCGCGGGGCAGGGGATTACGAGCAGTACTTC
CDR3 protein: CASSSRGAGDYEQYF

J gene: TRBJ1-2
CDR3 length: 12
V gene: TRBV28
D gene: -
clone size: -
CDR3 DNA: TGTGCCAGCAGTCCCCCAGGGGTTGGCTACACCTTC
CDR3 protein: CASSPPGVGYTF

J gene: TRBJ2-1
CDR3 length: 16
V gene: TRBV7-9
D gene: TRBD2
clone size: -
CDR3 DNA: TGTGCCAGCAGCCTCCGGGAACTAGCGGGAGAAATTGAGCAGTTCTTC
CDR3 protein: CASSLRELAGEIEQFF

J gene: TRBJ2-2
CDR3 length: 15
V gene: TRBV15
D gene: -
clone size: once
CDR3 DNA: TGTGCCACCAGCAGAGATCTGGAGGTTACGGGGGAGCTGTTTTTT
CDR3 protein: CATSRDLEVTGELFF

J gene: TRBJ2-7
CDR3 length: 14
V gene: TRBV5-5
D gene: -
clone size: few
CDR3 DNA: TGTGCCAGCAGCTTGTCCACGGTCTCCTACGAGCAGTACTTC
CDR3 protein: CASSLSTVSYEQYF

J gene: TRBJ1-5
CDR3 length: 16
V gene: TRBV5-6
D gene: -
clone size: few
CDR3 DNA: TGTGCCAGCAGCCTTGGGGCTGGGGGGGGCAATCAGCCCCAGCATTTT
CDR3 protein: CASSLGAGGGNQPQHF

J gene: TRBJ2-1
CDR3 length: 16
V gene: TRBV11-3
D gene: -
clone size: -
CDR3 DNA: TGTGCCAGCAGCTTAGGTCCCCCGGGCTCCTACAATGAGCAGTTCTTC
CDR3 protein: CASSLGPPGSYNEQFF